This TCR beta chain stems from a study of T cells after posttransplantation cyclophosphamide. Sequenced by immunoSEQ multiplex PCR; TCRdb stores in-frame clones only, minus some. The sample shows roughly 4,900 clones, 73% of them seen only once. General observations from the study: Recipient CMV seropositivity and CMV reactivation strongly tracked TRB clonality. Donor-recipient repertoire similarity was low at 1-2 months, rising over year one.

Controls had myeloablative marrow grafts with methotrexate and calcineurin inhibitor, sampled at 1 year. As for this clone: Its antigen is unidentified.

The clonotype comes from a female patient aged 45-65 years who received an allogeneic stem cell transplant from an unrelated donor, was CMV-positive, and had acute and chronic GVHD. Some T cells could come from the graft donor. The starting material was PBMCs, obtained around 290 days after allogeneic stem cell transplant with calcineurin inhibitor and methotrexate.

This CDR3 reads CASSLGAEETQYF. Written as DNA, the CDR3 is TGTGCCAGCAGCTTAGGGGCTGAAGAGACCCAGTACTTC. V usage is TRBV7-7 and J usage is TRBJ2-5; no reliable D call. CDR3 size: 13 residues. Per germline, CDR1 SSHAT and CDR2 FNYEAQ (reference sequence). Trimming stripped 1 base from V and 3 bases from J, with 6 bases between. The full variable domain, its missing parts supplied by reference TRBV7-7 and TRBJ2-5, is GAGVSQSPRYKVTKRGQDVTLRCDPISSHATLYWYQQALGQGPEFLTYFNYEAQPDKSGLPSDRFSAERPEGSISTLTIQRTEQRDSAMYRCASSLGAEETQYFGPGTRLLVL.